This T cell receptor beta chain is drawn from a study of vaccination and CD4 T cells after COVID-19. Study overall: Post-vaccine specimens were obtained a median about 70 days after dose two (range 14 to 241).

The Oncomine TCR Beta short-read assay sequenced DNA from cultured CD4+ T cells. TCRdb reprocessed the PCR reads with MiXCR, giving one entry per CDR3 protein. The sample yields about 14,000 distinct CDR3 sequences, about 35% seen once. On this clonotype itself: No antigen is known for it.

The junction had 9 bases not matched to a gene; V was cut back by 4 bases and J by 7 bases. The CDR3 totals 14 residues. Looked up from germline, CDR1 is SGHNT and CDR2 is YENEEA. Specified treatment: roughly 10-day PBMC culture with coronavirus spike peptide pools or control peptides (ViraFEST assay). Cells received half-medium changes with fresh IL-2 medium on days 3 and 7. The TCR was taken from a human donor with COVID-19. The rearrangement joins TRBV11-3 to TRBJ2-5, with 7 bases aligning to TRBD1. Sequencing used cultured CD4+ T cells from blood. The CDR3 here is CASSYTGEVGTQYF. The CDR3 DNA reads TGTGCCAGCAGCTACACAGGGGAAGTTGGGACCCAGTACTTC.